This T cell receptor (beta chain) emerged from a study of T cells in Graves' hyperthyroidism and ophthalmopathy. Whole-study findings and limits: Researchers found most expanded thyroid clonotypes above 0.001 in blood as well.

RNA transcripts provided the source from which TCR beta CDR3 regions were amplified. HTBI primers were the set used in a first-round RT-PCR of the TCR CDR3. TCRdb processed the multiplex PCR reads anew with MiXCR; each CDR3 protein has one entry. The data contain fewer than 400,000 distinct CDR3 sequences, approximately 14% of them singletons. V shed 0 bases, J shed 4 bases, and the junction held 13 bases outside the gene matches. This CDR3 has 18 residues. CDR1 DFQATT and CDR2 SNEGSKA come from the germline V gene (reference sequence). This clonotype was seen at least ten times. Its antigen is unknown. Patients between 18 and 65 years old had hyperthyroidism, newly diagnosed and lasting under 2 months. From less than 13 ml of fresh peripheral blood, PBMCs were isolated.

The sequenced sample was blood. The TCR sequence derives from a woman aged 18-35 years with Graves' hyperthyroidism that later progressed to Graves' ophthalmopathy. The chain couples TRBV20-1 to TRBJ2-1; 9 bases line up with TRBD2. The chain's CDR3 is CSARDELTREGLYNEQFF. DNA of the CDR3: TGCAGTGCTAGAGATGAGTTGACGCGGGAGGGCCTATACAATGAGCAGTTCTTC.